The present T cell receptor (beta chain) was sequenced within a study of OX40 agonist ivuxolimab in advanced cancers. Background on the study: Each patient was given ivuxolimab into a vein every 2 weeks, at 0.01 to 10 mg/kg. Cohort: roughly 79% men, mean age about 62, aged about 20 to 79. Partial responses were achieved by three patients, one with hepatocellular carcinoma and two with cutaneous melanoma.

The germline V gene has CDR1 SEHNR and CDR2 FQNEAQ (reference sequence). The CDR3 runs to 16 residues. With V trimmed by 6 bases and J by 3 bases, 8 bases remained unmatched. Using immunoSEQ multiplex PCR, the repertoire was profiled, and TCRdb retains in-frame clones only, with some absent. The repertoire consists of tens of thousands of clones, with about 87% occurring once and the leading ten covering about 5%. This TCR came from an adult with an advanced solid tumor such as melanoma, head and neck, liver or kidney cancer. The gene calls are TRBV7-9 and TRBJ2-1, with 10 bases lining up with TRBD1. This sample comprised CD4+ or CD8+ T cells sorted from blood, obtained in a trial of the OX40 agonist ivuxolimab. The CDR3 here is CASSVSGTGVYNEQFF. CDR3 bases: TGTGCCAGCAGTGTTTCCGGGACAGGGGTCTACAATGAGCAGTTCTTC.